One sample yielded the 9 T cell receptor beta chains listed below, sequenced in a study of early T cells in non-severe SARS-CoV-2 infection. Via MiXCR, TCRdb re-called the 5' RACE reads, giving one row per CDR3 protein. This repertoire shows 95,000 to 100,000 distinct CDR3 sequences, 9.5% to 12% found once; its top ten account for around 5.4%. The sample was whole blood. The receptors originated from an adult who was a healthcare worker with PCR-confirmed SARS-CoV-2 infection or an uninfected control (not recorded which).

This clonotype was detected many times. This chain links TRBV7-8 with TRBJ2-1; 7 positions agree with TRBD2. Germline V CDR1 and CDR2: SGHVS, FQNEAQ. With V trimmed by 4 bases and J by 4 bases, 7 bases remained unmatched. The CDR3 is 15 residues long. DNA of the CDR3: TGTGCCAGCAGCTCCCGGGACTACCTATACAATGAGCAGTTCTTC. It yields the protein CASSSRDYLYNEQFF.

This clonotype turned up a few times. V gene TRBV28 combines with J gene TRBJ2-7; D gene ambiguous. Trimming stripped 5 bases from V and 7 bases from J, with 15 bases between. Germline V CDR1 and CDR2: MDHEN, SYDVKM. This CDR3 is built from 13 residues. CDR3: CASSGPALGEQYF. The DNA of the CDR3 is TGTGCCAGCAGTGGGCCGGCCCTCGGGGAGCAGTACTTC.

J is TRBJ2-1 and V is TRBV29-1; the match to TRBD1 covers 11 bases. V lost 5 bases, J lost 7 bases, and 22 bases stayed unmatched. The germline gives CDR1 SQVTM, CDR2 ANQGSEA. The CDR3 is 19 amino acids. For the CDR3, the DNA is TGCAGCGTTTTTTCGGACAGGGGGCGAACGGCGGTAGGAGCAAATGAGCAGTTCTTC. Translating it yields CSVFSDRGRTAVGANEQFF.

This chain links TRBV12-3 or TRBV12-4 with TRBJ2-1, with TRBD2 matching over 12 bases. The CDR3 contains 14 residues. V shed 6 bases, J shed 7 bases, and the junction held 4 bases outside the gene matches. CDR3 sequence reads: CASRTSGSGNEQFF. The DNA of the CDR3 is TGTGCCAGCAGGACTAGCGGGAGTGGGAATGAGCAGTTCTTC.

This clonotype was counted ten times or more. The rearrangement links TRBV24-1 to TRBJ1-5; 10 positions match TRBD1. Looked up from germline, CDR1 is KGHDR and CDR2 is SFDVKD. V gave up 2 bases and J gave up 7 bases; unmatched junction bases: 4. The CDR3 runs 15 residues. CDR3 sequence: CATSDSGQGLQPQHF. Here the CDR3 DNA reads TGTGCCACCAGTGATTCGGGACAGGGGTTGCAGCCCCAGCATTTT.

There are many counts of this clonotype. The junction differs from germline at one of its ends, possibly a read error. This sequence joins TRBV20-1 and TRBJ2-4, with 7 bases that match TRBD1. The CDR3 consists of 15 residues. Germline loops: CDR1 DFQATT, CDR2 SNEGSKA (reference sequence). The CDR3 DNA is TGCAGTGCTGGAGACAGGGTCAATCCCAAAAACATTCAGTACTTC. Translating it yields CSAGDRVNPKNIQYF.

The chain couples TRBV7-2 to TRBJ1-4; perhaps TRBD1 as D (6 bases). This CDR3 has 16 amino acids. The germline V and J ends were trimmed by 5 bases and 7 bases, with 20 bases remaining between them. Germline V gene lookup returns CDR1 SGHTA and CDR2 FQGNSA. CDR3 nucleotide sequence: TGTGCCAGCAGCCGGGGGCCGGGACCCGGGGGTGAAAAACTGTTTTTT. Translated: CASSRGPGPGGEKLFF.

This clonotype occurred a few times. This chain joins TRBV28 and TRBJ2-1, with 10 bases fitting TRBD2. Germline values: CDR1 MDHEN, CDR2 SYDVKM. CDR3 length: 15 residues. Trimming removed 5 bases from V and 2 bases from J; junction bases left unmatched: 3. The CDR3 is CASSGSGRAYNEQFF. CDR3 in DNA: TGTGCCAGCAGTGGGAGCGGGAGGGCCTACAATGAGCAGTTCTTC.

This clonotype was seen a few times. The J gene is TRBJ2-5, the V gene TRBV4-1; perhaps D is TRBD1 or TRBD2 (5 bases each). CDR3 length: 13 residues. The germline CDR1 and CDR2 sequences are MGHRA and YSYEKL. Between the trimmed V and J ends, which lost 4 bases and 5 bases, there was a span of 11 bases. CDR3 bases: TGCGCCAGCAGCCGGGACCCTGAGGAGACCCAGTACTTC. Its protein is CASSRDPEETQYF.